The 13 T cell receptor beta chains presented below share a single source sample, sequenced in a study of T and B cells in COVID-19 patients. BIOMED2 TRB-A/B primer pools were used in multiplex TRB PCR. In TCRdb, the multiplex PCR reads were re-called with MiXCR into one record per CDR3 protein. The sample includes 22,000 or so distinct CDR3 sequences, under 30% of them seen just once. Blood genomic DNA input for TRB amplification was roughly 220-500 ng. Sequencing was performed on blood. All receptors come from a human donor who had recovered from COVID-19.

This clonotype counts as medium-sized (0.01 to 0.1%). The chain recombines TRBV15 with TRBJ2-6; D unclear. CDR3 length equals 15 residues. Trimming removed 5 bases from V and 0 bases from J, with 8 bases in between. Looked up from germline, CDR1 is LNHNV and CDR2 is YYDKDF (reference sequence). The CDR3 coding sequence is TGTGCCACCAGCTCAGAGGACTCTGGGGCCAACGTCCTGACTTTC. It encodes CATSSEDSGANVLTF.

This chain joins TRBV30 and TRBJ2-1; tentatively, D is TRBD2 (6 bases). Germline CDR1 is GTSNPN and CDR2 is SVGIG (reference sequence). Trimming took off 0 bases at V and 7 bases at J, with 10 bases between the two ends. This CDR3 is built from 13 residues. For the CDR3, the DNA is TGTGCCTGGAGTGTTGGCGGGATAAATGAGCAGTTCTTC. Translation: CAWSVGGINEQFF.

V gene TRBV6-5 combines with J gene TRBJ2-5; 7 bases match TRBD2. The CDR3 runs 14 residues. CDR1 and CDR2 from the germline V gene are MNHEY and SVGAGI. V shed 5 bases, J shed 3 bases, and the junction held 6 bases outside the gene matches. The CDR3 is CASSNTGLEETQYF. The CDR3, as DNA: TGTGCCAGCAGTAACACAGGACTAGAAGAGACCCAGTACTTC.

This clonotype has only one observation. One end of the junction varies from germline; a read error may be responsible. The CDR3 nucleotides are TGCGCCAGCAGCTCCCTGTCCGGGACCGAGCCCGGGGAGCTGTTTTTT. Its translation is CASSSLSGTEPGELFF. The chain carries TRBV5-4 and TRBJ2-2; tentatively, D is TRBD1 or TRBD2 (5 bases each). The CDR3 has 16 residues. Germline values: CDR1 SGHNT, CDR2 YYREEE (reference sequence).

This clonotype has a handful of counts. The chain is built from TRBV7-9 and TRBJ2-1; 9 nucleotides match TRBD1. After removal of 1 base from V and 7 bases from J, the junction contained 8 bases not matched to a gene. The CDR3 contains 16 residues. The germline V gene has CDR1 SEHNR and CDR2 FQNEAQ (reference sequence). The CDR3 region is CASSLVSGTGRNEQFF. The CDR3 DNA reads TGTGCCAGCAGCTTAGTCTCCGGGACAGGGAGGAATGAGCAGTTCTTC.

By sample share, this clonotype is medium-sized. The chain employs TRBV19 and TRBJ2-7, with a possible D match to TRBD2 (6 bases). Germline V gene sequence: CDR1 LNHDA, CDR2 SQIVND (reference sequence). This CDR3 comprises 13 residues. The V gene lost 6 bases and the J gene lost 3 bases, with 12 bases spanning the gap. The CDR3 spells CASRGGPHYEQYF. The DNA of the CDR3 is TGTGCCAGTAGGGGGGGACCCCACTACGAGCAGTACTTC.

This clonotype has ten or more counts. This chain connects TRBV19 to TRBJ2-7, with TRBD1 as a possible D gene (7 bases). Trimming took off 7 bases at V and 2 bases at J, with 18 bases between the two ends. CDR1 LNHDA and CDR2 SQIVND come from the germline V gene (reference sequence). This CDR3 comprises 15 residues. The CDR3 coding sequence is TGTGCCAGTACCCCCTTGGGGGGACAGACCTACGAGCAGTACTTC. The encoded protein is CASTPLGGQTYEQYF.

This clonotype was counted many times. J is TRBJ2-3 and V is TRBV6-1; D gene ambiguous. The CDR3 runs to 12 residues. V lost 1 base to trimming and J lost 8 bases, with 7 bases between them. The germline V gene encodes CDR1 MNHNS and CDR2 SASEGT. The CDR3 here is CASSEGAATQYF. The DNA of the CDR3 is TGTGCCAGCAGTGAAGGGGCAGCTACGCAGTATTTT.

The rearrangement links TRBV5-1 to TRBJ2-2; D perhaps matches TRBD1 (6 bases). CDR3 length: 14 residues. V dropped 4 bases and J dropped 1 base, with 8 bases sitting between them. Germline values: CDR1 SGHRS, CDR2 YFSETQ. The CDR3 here is CASSGGQNTGELFF. In nucleotides, the CDR3 is TGCGCCAGCAGCGGGGGACAGAACACCGGGGAGCTGTTTTTT.

This clonotype has at least ten counts. The gene calls are TRBV30 and TRBJ2-7; 9 bases are shared with TRBD1. The trim removed 3 bases at V and 7 bases at J, leaving 7 bases unmatched. CDR1 is GTSNPN, CDR2 SVGIG, per germline (reference sequence). CDR3 length equals 13 residues. CDR3 residues: CAWRLTGGGEQYF. CDR3 sequence (DNA): TGTGCCTGGAGGCTGACAGGGGGGGGGGAGCAGTACTTC.

In its sample, this clonotype is medium-sized. The J gene is TRBJ2-2, the V gene TRBV30, with TRBD1 matching 9 bases. The CDR3 sequence is 14 residues long. J gave up 5 bases and V 3 bases, and 4 bases lay outside the gene matches. CDR1 is GTSNPN, CDR2 SVGIG, per germline (reference sequence). This CDR3 is CAWRDRGGTGELFF. The CDR3 DNA is TGTGCCTGGAGGGACAGGGGAGGGACCGGGGAGCTGTTTTTT.

The chain employs TRBV24-1 and TRBJ1-4; D remains unclear. Germline V lookup: CDR1 KGHDR, CDR2 SFDVKD. The CDR3 contains 16 residues. Trimming shortened V by 2 bases and J by 6 bases, and 15 bases separated the two germline ends. The DNA for the CDR3 is TGTGCCACCAGTGATTATAAGGCCGCCCGCGATGAAAAACTGTTTTTT. This codes for CATSDYKAARDEKLFF.

The V call is TRBV6-1, the J call TRBJ2-7; D is possibly TRBD2 (5 bases). V lost 6 bases, J lost 7 bases, and 10 bases lay in between. The CDR3 is 11 amino acids. Germline V gives CDR1 MNHNS, CDR2 SASEGT. The CDR3 region is CASREDGEQYF. The CDR3 nucleotides read TGTGCCAGCAGGGAGGACGGAGAGCAGTACTTC.